This T cell receptor (beta chain) was recorded in a study of regulatory dendritic cells for organ transplantation. The table came from immunoSEQ multiplex PCR; TCRdb's copy has only in-frame clones and leaves some out. The sample includes 25,000 to 30,000 clones, 82% of them seen just once. The CDR3 totals 19 residues. The germline gives CDR1 SGHKS, CDR2 YYEKEE (reference sequence). The V gene end was trimmed by 4 bases and the J gene end by 6 bases; junction bases not matched to a gene: 21. Overall study findings and caveats: Memory T cells were less diverse than naive, with memory CD8+ most oligoclonal. Among resting subsets, memory CD8+ cells contained the most alloreactive clonotypes. Regulatory dendritic cells appeared to expand memory CD8+ clones less than mature ones.

Remarks on this clone: Antigen specificity is unknown.

CD4+ or CD8+ T cells were sorted as naive CD45RA+ or memory CD45RO+. J is TRBJ2-3 and V is TRBV5-5, with 9 bases lining up with TRBD1. The TCR was taken from a human donor in good health. The sample was naive CD8+ T cells from blood. Subset given: CD45RA+ naive T cells. The CDR3 is CASSKDRGLKVGEGDTQYF. In nucleotides, the CDR3 is TGTGCCAGCAGCAAGGACAGGGGCCTAAAGGTGGGGGAAGGGGATACGCAGTATTTT.